One and the same sample provided the 17 T cell receptor beta chains below, sequenced in a study of CD8 T cells in ankylosing spondylitis. TCRdb itself ran the 5' RACE reads through MiXCR, one entry per CDR3 protein. The sample has around 99,000 distinct CDR3 sequences; roughly 8.8% are singletons. Sequencing was done on a sample of blood, either unsorted or a sorted T cell fraction (not recorded which). The source of these receptors is a male donor with ankylosing spondylitis or in good health (not recorded which).

This clonotype came up many times. V and J are TRBV29-1 and TRBJ2-3; 7 bases map to TRBD2. This CDR3 is 15 amino acids long. CDR1 is SQVTM, CDR2 ANQGSEA, per germline. V lost 7 bases and J lost 1; bases outside the gene matches: 11. In nucleotides, the CDR3 is TGCAGCGCTTCGGGACTACCGGTTGGCACAGATACGCAGTATTTT. This sequence encodes CSASGLPVGTDTQYF.

This clonotype has more than one count but fewer than ten. Sequence at one end of the junction differs from germline and may be a read error. V usage is TRBV7-7 and J usage is TRBJ2-1, with a possible D match to TRBD2 (5 bases). Germline V gives CDR1 SSHAT, CDR2 FNYEAQ (reference sequence). This CDR3 is built from 13 residues. Written as DNA, the CDR3 is TGTGCTAGCAGCCTATCGTCGGGGAATGAGCAGTTCTTC. Protein: CASSLSSGNEQFF.

This clonotype has a count of ten or more. J is TRBJ2-4 and V is TRBV11-2; no clear D gene. This CDR3 spans 14 amino acids. V shed 5 bases and J shed 0 bases, with 8 bases lying between them. Germline V CDR1 and CDR2: SGHAT, FQNNGV. The CDR3 loop reads CASSLNLAKNIQYF. CDR3 in DNA: TGTGCCAGCAGCCTCAATCTAGCCAAAAACATTCAGTACTTC.

This clonotype showed up many times. V gene TRBV7-8 combines with J gene TRBJ2-7; D remains unclear. Trimming removed 1 base from V and 5 bases from J, with 6 bases in between. The length of the CDR3 is 12 residues. Germline V gives CDR1 SGHVS, CDR2 FQNEAQ. The CDR3 spells CASSLDSHEQYF. The CDR3 DNA reads as TGTGCCAGCAGCTTAGATTCCCACGAGCAGTACTTC.

In its sample, this clonotype was seen many times. This chain links TRBV20-1 with TRBJ2-7, with 7 nucleotides matching TRBD1. The V gene's germline CDR1 is DFQATT and CDR2 SNEGSKA (reference sequence). The CDR3 runs to 13 residues. Trimming at V came to 5 bases and at J to 3 bases, leaving 7 bases not matched to a gene. The CDR3 loop reads CSAGPDRLYEQYF. CDR3 bases: TGCAGTGCTGGTCCGGACAGGCTCTACGAGCAGTACTTC.

This clonotype was seen ten or more times. The V gene is TRBV12-3 or TRBV12-4, the J gene TRBJ2-3; the D gene could be TRBD1 or TRBD2 (7 bases each). Trimming removed 3 bases from V and 4 bases from J, with 14 bases in between. CDR3 length: 15 residues. Here the CDR3 reads CASSLSPGGADTQYF. In nucleotides, the CDR3 is TGTGCCAGCAGTTTGAGCCCAGGGGGGGCAGATACGCAGTATTTT.

This clonotype was counted at least ten times. The V gene is TRBV4-1, the J gene TRBJ1-1; 7 bases match TRBD1. Trimming at V came to 5 bases and at J to 1 base, leaving 7 bases not matched to a gene. This CDR3 has 15 residues. Germline lookup yields CDR1 MGHRA and CDR2 YSYEKL. The CDR3 region has the DNA TGCGCCAGCAGCAAAGGGGGCCCCTCGAACACTGAAGCTTTCTTT. Amino acids: CASSKGGPSNTEAFF.

In its sample, this clonotype was seen a few times. The V call is TRBV2, the J call TRBJ2-7; D gene uncertain. CDR1 is SNHLY, CDR2 FYNNEI, per germline. The CDR3 spans 13 residues. V gave up 6 bases and J gave up 0 bases, with 9 bases separating them. The CDR3 DNA reads as TGTGCCAGCAGAGTTCCTAGCTCCTACGAGCAGTACTTC. This codes for CASRVPSSYEQYF.

This clonotype was observed at least ten times. One junction end disagrees with the germline gene, perhaps due to a read error. V is TRBV24-1 and J is TRBJ2-7; TRBD1 aligns across 7 bases. The length of the CDR3 is 11 residues. Germline CDR1 and CDR2: KGHDR and SFDVKD. The CDR3 nucleotides read TGTGCCACTCCTCCGGGACAGCTTCGTCTCTTC. Amino acids: CATPPGQLRLF.

V usage is TRBV5-1 and J usage is TRBJ1-1; D perhaps matches TRBD1 (6 bases). The CDR3 totals 14 residues. From germline, CDR1 is SGHRS and CDR2 YFSETQ. The V gene lost 4 bases and the J gene lost 5 bases, with 15 bases spanning the gap. The DNA for the CDR3 is TGCGCCAGCAGCGACGGACAGCTGGTAACTGAAGCTTTCTTT. This codes for CASSDGQLVTEAFF.

Many counts were recorded for this clonotype. The chain combines TRBV5-1 with TRBJ2-7; tentative D call: TRBD2 (6 bases). Trimming shortened V by 0 bases and J by 0 bases, and 10 bases separated the two germline ends. Germline CDR1 is SGHRS and CDR2 is YFSETQ. CDR3 length: 15 residues. CDR3: CASSLAGGRSYEQYF. CDR3 nucleotides: TGCGCCAGCAGCTTGGCCGGGGGTCGCTCCTACGAGCAGTACTTC.

This clonotype has at least ten counts. This chain connects TRBV6-1 to TRBJ2-1, with TRBD1 matching 9 bases. Germline V gene data show CDR1 as MNHNS and CDR2 as SASEGT. V shed 6 bases, J shed 14 bases, and the junction held 14 bases outside the gene matches. This CDR3 is built from 14 residues. CDR3 protein: CASRGQGFMVWEFF. The CDR3 DNA follows: TGTGCCAGCAGAGGACAGGGGTTTATGGTGTGGGAGTTCTTC.

Remarks on this clonotype: A read error may explain this, as a much larger clone is one base away. This chain joins TRBV5-1 and TRBJ1-2; D gene unclear. The V and J ends lost 5 bases and 7 bases respectively, with 15 bases between them. The CDR3 is made up of 13 amino acids. CDR1 and CDR2 from the germline V gene are SGHRS and YFSETQ. The CDR3 sequence is CASSTPSGGGYTF. CDR3 in DNA: TGCGCCAGCAGTACCCCTTCGGGAGGTGGCTACACCTTC.

This clonotype was detected many times. The V call is TRBV5-5, the J call TRBJ2-2; D not certain. CDR3 length: 14 amino acids. Germline loops: CDR1 SGHKS, CDR2 YYEKEE (reference sequence). Between the trimmed V and J ends, which lost 0 bases and 2 bases, there was a span of 5 bases. The CDR3 nucleotides are TGTGCCAGCAGCTTGGGTCCAAACACCGGGGAGCTGTTTTTT. The encoded protein is CASSLGPNTGELFF.

This clonotype was recorded many times. V gene TRBV3-1 combines with J gene TRBJ2-7, with D tentatively TRBD2 (5 bases). The length of the CDR3 is 14 residues. Germline V gene sequence: CDR1 LGHDT, CDR2 YNNKEL (reference sequence). V lost 2 bases to trimming and J lost 4 bases, with 12 bases between them. The CDR3 sequence is CASSQLDSPYEQYF. The CDR3 DNA reads TGTGCCAGCAGCCAATTGGACTCCCCTTACGAGCAGTACTTC.

This clonotype was seen repeatedly, ten times or more. The chain employs TRBV28 and TRBJ1-5, with D uncertain. The germline gives CDR1 MDHEN, CDR2 SYDVKM. The ends were cut back, 10 bases at V and 2 bases at J, with 9 bases in the middle. The CDR3 is made up of 12 amino acids. Here the CDR3 reads CATTAGNQPQHF. The CDR3 DNA reads TGTGCCACCACCGCCGGCAATCAGCCCCAGCATTTT.

This clonotype was counted at least ten times. The rearrangement links TRBV5-1 to TRBJ1-4, with D possibly matching TRBD1 (5 bases). Trimming cost V 4 bases and J 6 bases, with 7 bases left between them. Germline CDR1 is SGHRS and CDR2 is YFSETQ. This CDR3 region has 12 residues. DNA of the CDR3: TGCGCCAGCAGCCCGGGGGATGAAAAACTGTTTTTT. It translates to CASSPGDEKLFF.